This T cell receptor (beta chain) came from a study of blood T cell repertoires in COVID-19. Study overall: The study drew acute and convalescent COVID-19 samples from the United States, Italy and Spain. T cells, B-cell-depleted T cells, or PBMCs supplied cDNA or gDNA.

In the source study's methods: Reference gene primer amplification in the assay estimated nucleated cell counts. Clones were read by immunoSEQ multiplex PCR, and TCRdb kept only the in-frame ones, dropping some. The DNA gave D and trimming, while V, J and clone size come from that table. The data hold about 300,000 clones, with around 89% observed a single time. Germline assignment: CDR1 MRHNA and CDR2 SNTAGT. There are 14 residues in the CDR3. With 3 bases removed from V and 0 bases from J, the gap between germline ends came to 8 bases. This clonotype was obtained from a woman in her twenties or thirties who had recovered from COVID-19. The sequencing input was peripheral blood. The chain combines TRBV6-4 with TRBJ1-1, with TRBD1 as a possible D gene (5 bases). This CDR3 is CASSEDRLNTEAFF. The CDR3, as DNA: TGTGCCAGCAGTGAAGACAGACTGAACACTGAAGCTTTCTTT.